Below, 23 T cell receptor beta chains from the same sample are listed, as sequenced in a study of T cells after yellow fever vaccination. One entry per CDR3 protein, called by TCRdb with MiXCR from the 5' RACE reads. The sample gives 150,000 to 200,000 distinct CDR3 sequences, around 7% of which show up once; 2.5% is in the top ten. The sequencing here drew on CD4+ T cells sorted from PBMCs, taken around 5 days after the first yellow fever vaccination. These receptors all come from a man aged 18 to 35 who received the YFV17D yellow fever vaccine.

This clonotype was recorded only once. This chain uses TRBV20-1 with TRBJ2-5; weak D call: TRBD2 (7 bases). Germline assignment: CDR1 DFQATT and CDR2 SNEGSKA (reference sequence). CDR3 length: 13 amino acids. Between the trimmed V and J ends, which lost 6 bases and 5 bases, there was a span of 16 bases. The CDR3 sequence: CSAGGAHHETQYF. In nucleotides, the CDR3 is TGCAGTGCGGGGGGGGCGCATCATGAGACCCAGTACTTC.

This clonotype was counted at least ten times. This chain joins TRBV7-2 and TRBJ1-6; 7 bases match TRBD1. The CDR3 extends over 15 amino acids. The germline V gene encodes CDR1 SGHTA and CDR2 FQGNSA. Trimming cost V 5 bases and J 9 bases; bases outside gene matches: 10. CDR3 nucleotides: TGTGCCAGCAGCGAGGGACAGCCTGCGGGTTCACCCCTCCACTTT. Protein sequence: CASSEGQPAGSPLHF.

In its sample, this clonotype was seen many times. The chain links TRBV20-1 to TRBJ2-6, with D maybe TRBD1 (6 bases). V dropped 3 bases and J dropped 3 bases, with 12 bases sitting between them. This CDR3 is 15 amino acids long. CDR1 DFQATT and CDR2 SNEGSKA come from the germline V gene (reference sequence). CDR3 nucleotides: TGCAGTGCTAGCATGGGGGCATATGGGGCCAACGTCCTGACTTTC. It is translated as CSASMGAYGANVLTF.

This clonotype was found many times. The chain carries TRBV20-1 and TRBJ2-3; D call uncertain. Germline CDR1 and CDR2: DFQATT and SNEGSKA (reference sequence). The length of the CDR3 is 12 residues. Between the trimmed V and J ends, which lost 6 bases and 3 bases, there was a span of 10 bases. CDR3: CSALTRTDTQYF. CDR3 bases: TGCAGTGCCCTTACCCGGACAGATACGCAGTATTTT.

This clonotype appeared many times. The chain joins TRBV12-3 or TRBV12-4 to TRBJ1-6, with TRBD1 identical over 7 bases. CDR3 length: 15 amino acids. Unmatched junction bases numbered 9, after V lost 4 bases and J lost 9 bases. CDR3 protein: CASSSGDRLFSPLHF. The DNA for the CDR3 is TGTGCCAGCAGTTCCGGGGACAGACTGTTTTCACCCCTCCACTTT.

This clonotype was counted only a few times. V usage is TRBV6-1 and J usage is TRBJ1-5, with a possible D match to TRBD1 (5 bases). V was cut by 7 bases and J by 6 bases, with 13 bases left in between. The germline V gene encodes CDR1 MNHNS and CDR2 SASEGT. The length of the CDR3 is 13 residues. DNA of the CDR3: TGTGCCAGCACCCCGGGGGGAGGTCAGCCCCAGCATTTT. Residues: CASTPGGGQPQHF.

In its sample, this clonotype was seen many times. The gene calls are TRBV12-5 and TRBJ2-7; D may match TRBD1 or TRBD2 (5 bases each). CDR1 is LGHNT, CDR2 FRNRAP, per germline. This CDR3 has 13 amino acids. With 7 bases removed from V and 1 base from J, the gap between germline ends came to 11 bases. In DNA form, the CDR3 reads TGTGCTAGTGCCAGGGACCTTTCCTACGAGCAGTACTTC. Translation gives CASARDLSYEQYF. Combining the CDR3 with reference TRBV12-5 and TRBJ2-7 gives the whole variable domain DARVTQTPRHKVTEMGQEVTMRCQPILGHNTVFWYRQTMMQGLELLAYFRNRAPLDDSGMPKDRFSAEMPDATLATLKIQPSEPRDSAVYFCASARDLSYEQYFGPGTRLTVT.

The chain has TRBV12-3 or TRBV12-4 and TRBJ2-1, with 11 bases aligning to TRBD2. V was clipped by 3 bases and J by 9 bases; unmatched bases: 7. The CDR3 loop spans 15 amino acids. Written as DNA, the CDR3 is TGTGCCAGCAGTTTCGGTAGCGGGGGGGCGAGTGAGCAGTTCTTC. It is translated as CASSFGSGGASEQFF.

The V call is TRBV6-1, the J call TRBJ2-7; D call uncertain. The V gene lost 5 bases and the J gene lost 6 bases, with 14 bases spanning the gap. The CDR3 runs 13 residues. Per the germline V gene, CDR1 is MNHNS and CDR2 is SASEGT. CDR3 sequence (DNA): TGTGCCAGCAGTCCCCTGGTCTTGGGCGAGCAGTACTTC. This encodes CASSPLVLGEQYF.

This clonotype was picked up many times. The genes are TRBV7-2 and TRBJ1-2, with unresolved D. The CDR3 runs 14 residues. Per germline, CDR1 SGHTA and CDR2 FQGNSA. Trimming took off 7 bases at V and 2 bases at J, with 14 bases between the two ends. This CDR3 reads CASTQSGGNYGYTF. Here the CDR3 DNA reads TGTGCCAGCACCCAGTCGGGCGGAAACTATGGCTACACCTTC.

This sequence joins TRBV4-3 and TRBJ2-7, with D possibly TRBD1 on 6 matching bases. Trimming pared 4 bases from V and 9 bases from J, leaving 25 bases between. Germline CDR1 and CDR2: LGHNA and YSLEER. The CDR3 length is 16 residues. The CDR3: CASSPQGRTAYGAQYF. The CDR3 coding sequence is TGCGCCAGCAGCCCCCAAGGAAGGACAGCCTACGGCGCGCAGTACTTC.

This clonotype showed up many times. The CDR3 reads CASSFRSRYEQYF. The CDR3 DNA reads TGTGCCAGCAGTTTTAGGTCACGCTACGAGCAGTACTTC. The chain couples TRBV12-3 or TRBV12-4 to TRBJ2-7; D is ambiguous. Trimming cost V 3 bases and J 3 bases, with 9 bases left between them. The CDR3 is 13 amino acids.

At least ten counts were recorded for this clonotype. This rearrangement joins TRBV7-2 to TRBJ2-7, with TRBD1 matching 9 bases. This CDR3 contains 15 residues. The V gene end was trimmed by 5 bases and the J gene end by 7 bases; junction bases not matched to a gene: 12. The germline gives CDR1 SGHTA, CDR2 FQGNSA. This chain's CDR3 is CASSQPGQGVREQYF. CDR3 in DNA: TGTGCCAGCAGCCAGCCGGGACAGGGAGTGAGAGAGCAGTACTTC.

This clonotype was recorded once. This clone may be a read error of a much larger clone one base away. The chain combines TRBV6-1 with TRBJ1-2; 12 bases align to TRBD1. V shed 4 bases and J 5 bases; nucleotides not matched to a gene: 5. CDR3 length: 15 amino acids. Germline-derived CDR1 and CDR2 are MNHNS and SASEGT. The CDR3 sequence is CASSAGTGGMYGYTF. The DNA of the CDR3 is TGTGCCAGCAGTGCAGGGACAGGGGGCATGTATGGCTACACCTTC.

This clonotype was recorded at least ten times. The rearrangement links TRBV6-5 to TRBJ2-7, with 9 bases identical to TRBD2. The CDR3 covers 13 residues. The germline CDR1 and CDR2 sequences are MNHEY and SVGAGI. The J segment lost 3 bases and the V segment lost 10 bases, leaving 7 bases of the junction unmatched. In DNA form, the CDR3 reads TGTGCCACCAACAGCGGGGGGTTCTACGAGCAGTACGTC. Translating it yields CATNSGGFYEQYV.

This clonotype was seen only a few times. The gene calls are TRBV7-2 and TRBJ1-2, with TRBD1 matching 7 bases. V lost 0 bases to trimming and J lost 5 bases; unmatched junction nucleotides: 6. The germline gives CDR1 SGHTA, CDR2 FQGNSA. The CDR3 runs 15 residues. The CDR3 sequence is CASSLAPGGEYGYTF. CDR3 sequence (DNA): TGTGCCAGCAGCTTAGCGCCAGGGGGGGAATATGGCTACACCTTC.

This clonotype occurred a few times. This chain joins TRBV7-2 and TRBJ1-5; a possible D gene is TRBD1 (5 bases). Deletions cut 2 bases from V and 7 bases from J, with 9 bases between. The germline V gene encodes CDR1 SGHTA and CDR2 FQGNSA. The CDR3 consists of 13 residues. The CDR3 reads CASSLTDRQPQHF. In DNA form, the CDR3 reads TGTGCCAGCAGCTTAACCGACAGACAGCCCCAGCATTTT.

This clonotype was picked up many times. The J gene is TRBJ1-1, the V gene TRBV2; 7 bases fit TRBD1. With 6 bases clipped from V and 1 base from J, the junction kept 2 bases outside the gene matches. CDR1 is SNHLY and CDR2 is FYNNEI in the germline V gene. This CDR3 region has 13 residues. The CDR3 coding sequence is TGTGCCAGCAGGGGGGACAGGAACACTGAAGCTTTCTTT. It encodes CASRGDRNTEAFF.

This clonotype has a count of ten or more. The chain recombines TRBV30 with TRBJ1-5; maybe TRBD1 (5 bases). V gave up 7 bases and J gave up 11 bases, with 15 bases separating them. Germline-derived CDR1 and CDR2 are GTSNPN and SVGIG (reference sequence). The CDR3 has 11 residues. CDR3 DNA: TGTGCCTACCGGGACGGACGAGCCCAGCATTTT. Its translation: CAYRDGRAQHF.

In its sample, this clonotype was seen many times. The rearrangement links TRBV29-1 to TRBJ1-2; weak D call: TRBD1 (6 bases). The CDR3 has 12 amino acids. Trimming removed 6 bases at V and 5 bases at J, with 13 bases between. CDR1 is SQVTM, CDR2 ANQGSEA, per germline. CDR3 region: CSVLRGRYGYTF. CDR3 bases: TGCAGCGTCCTCAGGGGCCGGTATGGCTACACCTTC.

This clonotype showed up many times. The chain combines TRBV21-1 with TRBJ1-2; the D segment call TRBD1 is taken from the table without a DNA check. TRBV21-1 is a listed pseudogene. The CDR3 covers 18 residues. The CDR3 DNA is TGTGCCAGCAGCAAGGCTCCGCCGGGCCGAAGACCTAACTATGGCTACACCTTC. The encoded protein is CASSKAPPGRRPNYGYTF.

At least ten counts were recorded for this clonotype. The V gene is TRBV7-9, the J gene TRBJ2-7, with TRBD1 identical over 11 bases. Trimming removed 0 bases from V and 6 bases from J; junction bases left unmatched: 7. The CDR3 is made up of 16 amino acids. Germline CDR1 and CDR2: SEHNR and FQNEAQ (reference sequence). CDR3: CASSLALGQGAREQYF. The CDR3 coding sequence is TGTGCCAGCAGCTTAGCGTTAGGACAGGGGGCGCGCGAGCAGTACTTC.

Many counts were recorded for this clonotype. Its ends do not fully match the called genes, so a read error is possible. The chain joins TRBV20-1 to TRBJ2-3, with D uncertain. The CDR3 is 15 amino acids. CDR1 is DFQATT, CDR2 SNEGSKA, per germline (reference sequence). This chain's CDR3 is CSASPPSGFTDTQYF. The CDR3 DNA reads as TGCAGTGCTAGCCCTCCGTCCGGCTTCACAGATACGCAGTACTTT.